Below, one T cell receptor (beta chain) is given with its context. The protocol was immunoSEQ multiplex PCR, while the TCRdb copy is restricted to in-frame clones and leaves out a portion. Of fewer than 50,000 clones listed, around 91% were seen once; the top ten hold 0.3% to 0.45%. The data derive from a study of T cell changes during pregnancy in multiple sclerosis. V was clipped by 4 bases and J by 1 base, with 17 bases between them. Germline-derived CDR1 and CDR2 are SGDLS and YYNGEE. The CDR3 extends over 16 amino acids. Sequences were derived from CD4+ T cells from peripheral blood mononuclear cells, sampled in the second trimester of pregnancy. The TCR originated in a female donor in good health, enrolled as a control in a pregnancy study. This chain links TRBV9 with TRBJ1-2; D is perhaps TRBD1 (6 bases). CDR3 residues: CASSPVGQNFNYGYTF. The CDR3 nucleotides are TGTGCCAGCAGCCCCGTCGGACAGAACTTTAACTATGGCTACACCTTC.